Sequencing of this T cell receptor beta chain was carried out in a study of T-cell memory formation after mild COVID-19. Study observations and caveats: Second-wave clones reaching peak frequency on day 37 lacked confirmed SARS-CoV-2 specificity. CM and EM subsets held most contracting CD4+ clones; EMRA held CD8+ ones.

This clonotype was counted many times. Its antigen is undetermined. The 5'RACE method, run with constant-segment primers, produced TCR alpha and TCR beta cDNA libraries (carrying sample barcodes and UMIs). TCRdb ran MiXCR on the 5' RACE reads and lists one entry per CDR3 protein. The sample consists of about 340,000 distinct CDR3 sequences, around 15% of them appearing once. V lost 3 bases, J lost 0 bases, and 5 bases stayed unmatched. The CDR3 length is 15 residues. CDR1 and CDR2 (germline): SGHRS, YFSETQ. The source material was PBMCs or a T cell subset sorted from them (not recorded which). This chain connects TRBV5-1 to TRBJ1-1; 7 bases map to TRBD1. The clonotype comes from a man younger than 35 who had mild COVID-19 (a few samples of this study predate the infection). Cell type and time point are not known. The CDR3 spells CASSYRQGLNTEAFF. CDR3 nucleotides: TGCGCCAGCAGCTACAGACAGGGACTGAACACTGAAGCTTTCTTT.